This T cell receptor (beta chain) was identified in a study of cytomegalovirus exposure and HLA in healthy donors. The wider study: Inside one of the first data releases sat around 80 million unique TCRs taken from HLA-typed donors.

Study results and limitations: Prior analysis indicated that the majority of TCR beta V segments exhibited productivity approximately 87% or approximately 30% of the time. Later analysis found that TCR beta chains associated with HLA were more clonally expanded than other, equally common chains.

The PCR used 60 Vbeta and 13 Jbeta primers. The table came from immunoSEQ multiplex PCR; TCRdb's copy has only in-frame clones and leaves some out. The table includes roughly 200,000 clones, about four fifths detected once. On this clone: Its antigen is unidentified.

V was clipped by 6 bases and J by 4 bases, with 18 bases between them. CDR3 length: 15 amino acids. In germline, CDR1 is MDHEN, CDR2 SYDVKM. The rearrangement joins TRBV28 to TRBJ1-2; the D gene is possibly TRBD1 (6 bases). This sequence originates from a man aged 30 to 45 in good health and CMV-seronegative. Sequenced: PBMCs. CDR3 nucleotides: TGTGCCAGCAGCCCTAAGGGGGGGGGAGCCTATGGCTACACCTTC. As protein: CASSPKGGGAYGYTF.